The 3 T cell receptor beta chains in this list originate from one sample, sequenced in a study of blood T cell repertoires in COVID-19. TCRdb's copy holds only in-frame clones and misses some; the assay was immunoSEQ multiplex PCR. The table has about 240,000 clones, 82% seen once. Sequencing input: peripheral blood. The source is a woman aged 60-75 years with active or convalescent COVID-19.

Turning to this clone: Other DNA variants within this sample encode the same CDR3. The rearrangement joins TRBV18 to TRBJ2-1, with 13 bases identical to TRBD2. Unmatched junction bases numbered 1, after V lost 0 bases and J lost 5 bases. This CDR3 has 16 amino acids. Germline CDR1 and CDR2: KGHSH and LQKENI. CDR3 in DNA: TGTGCCAGCTCACCACCGGGACTAGCGGGGAACAATGAGCAGTTCTTC. It translates to CASSPPGLAGNNEQFF.

The chain combines TRBV27 with TRBJ1-3, with a possible D match to TRBD1 (6 bases). CDR1 is MNHEY, CDR2 SMNVEV, per germline (reference sequence). This CDR3 comprises 21 residues. V was clipped by 2 bases and J by 0 bases, with 26 bases between them. The DNA for the CDR3 is TGTGCCAGCAGTTTAAGGCTTTTAATTAAGGACAGCCTCTTCTCTGGAAACACCATATATTTT. Protein product: CASSLRLLIKDSLFSGNTIYF.

This chain connects TRBV19 to TRBJ1-3; 9 nucleotides agree with TRBD1. The length of the CDR3 is 16 residues. CDR1 LNHDA and CDR2 SQIVND come from the germline V gene (reference sequence). V was pared by 8 bases and J by 3 bases, with 11 bases of the junction left unmatched. The CDR3 sequence is CASHPRTGEYGNTIYF. The DNA of the CDR3 is TGTGCCAGTCACCCGCGGACAGGGGAGTATGGAAACACCATATATTTT.